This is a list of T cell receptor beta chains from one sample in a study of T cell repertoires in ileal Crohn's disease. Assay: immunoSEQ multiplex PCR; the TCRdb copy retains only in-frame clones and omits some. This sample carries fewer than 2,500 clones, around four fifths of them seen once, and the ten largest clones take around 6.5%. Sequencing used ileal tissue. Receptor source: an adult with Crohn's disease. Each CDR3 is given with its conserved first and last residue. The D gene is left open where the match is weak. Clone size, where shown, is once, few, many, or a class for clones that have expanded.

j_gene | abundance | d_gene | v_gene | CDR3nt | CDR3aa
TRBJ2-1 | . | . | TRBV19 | TGTGCCAGTAGTATCCAACTATCCGGGACAACTATATACTACAATGAGCAGTTCTTC | CASSIQLSGTTIYYNEQFF
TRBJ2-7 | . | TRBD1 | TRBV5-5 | TGTGCCAGCAGCTTTAATAGGGGGCTGAGCTACGAGCAGTACTTC | CASSFNRGLSYEQYF
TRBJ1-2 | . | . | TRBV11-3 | TGTGCCAGCAGCTTAAGAACGAGTAACTATGGCTACACCTTC | CASSLRTSNYGYTF
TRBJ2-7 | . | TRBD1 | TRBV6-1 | TGTGCCAGCAGTGGGGACAGGGGACCCTACGAGCAGTACTTC | CASSGDRGPYEQYF
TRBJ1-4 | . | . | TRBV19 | TGTGCCAGTAGTTCAGGGGTTAATGAAAAACTGTTTTTT | CASSSGVNEKLFF
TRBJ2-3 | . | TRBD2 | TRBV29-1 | TGCAGCGTTGACCAACTAGCGGGTCTCACAGATACGCAGTATTTT | CSVDQLAGLTDTQYF
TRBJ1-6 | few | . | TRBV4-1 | TGCGCCAGCAGCCAAGAAACAGGTTCCTATAATTCACCCCTCCACTTT | CASSQETGSYNSPLHF
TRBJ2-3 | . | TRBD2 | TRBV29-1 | TGCAGCGTTGGCCCAGCGGGGAACACAGATACGCAGTATTTT | CSVGPAGNTDTQYF
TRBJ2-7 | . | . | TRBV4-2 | TGTGCCAGCAGCCCAGGACTCAGCTACGAGCAGTACTTC | CASSPGLSYEQYF
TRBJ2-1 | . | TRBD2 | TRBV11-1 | TGTGCCAGCAGCTTAGGAGTAGCGGGGGGGGCCTACAATGAGCAGTTCTTC | CASSLGVAGGAYNEQFF
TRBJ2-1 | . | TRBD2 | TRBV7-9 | TGTGCCAGCAGCTTTGGACTAGCGGGAGACGAGCAGTTCTTC | CASSFGLAGDEQFF
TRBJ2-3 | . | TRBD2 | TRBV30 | TGTGCCTGGAGTAGCGGGAGAGTCACAGATACGCAGTATTTT | CAWSSGRVTDTQYF
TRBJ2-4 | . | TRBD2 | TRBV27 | TGTGCCACCTCTCGAACTAGCGGGAGTGGGTTGGGCAAAAACATTCAGTACTTC | CATSRTSGSGLGKNIQYF